This T cell receptor (beta chain) is drawn from a study of T cells after yellow fever vaccination. With respect to this clonotype: Its antigen remains unidentified.

Generation of TCR cDNA used 5'RACE template switching (which added a universal primer site and UMIs). One entry per CDR3 protein results from TCRdb running MiXCR on the 5' RACE reads. Among fewer than 500,000 distinct CDR3 sequences listed, approximately 18% were seen once. Findings and limits, study-wide: Weaker, the secondary response had a peak occurring faster, on day 5 versus 15. Clones from primary vaccination mostly reappeared after the booster (96% CD4, around 90% CD8). CD4 and CD8 compartments shared a small share of clonotypes.

Germline-derived CDR1 and CDR2 are SGHRS and YFSETQ. This CDR3 region has 16 residues. The trim removed 0 bases at V and 4 bases at J, leaving 4 bases unmatched. V is TRBV5-1 and J is TRBJ2-4; TRBD1 aligns across 10 bases. The sequencing used PBMCs, collected before the yellow fever booster vaccination. The receptor's source is a man between 18 and 35 years old who received the YFV17D yellow fever vaccine. The CDR3 region is CASSLGVGQGKNIQYF. The CDR3 nucleotides read TGCGCCAGCAGCTTGGGAGTGGGACAGGGGAAAAACATTCAGTACTTC.